The clone carrying this TCR beta chain was seen more than once but under ten times. Treatment of the sample: some 20 received Ad26.COV2.S at low or high dose, single or two shots; roughly five received placebo; per-sample allocation not given. Day 63 after the first injection of vaccine or placebo was the sampling time. The germline V and J ends were trimmed by 5 bases and 2 bases, with 14 bases remaining between them. This CDR3 contains 15 residues. Germline V CDR1 and CDR2: SGHTA, FQGTGA. Some clones are missing from TCRdb's copy, which holds only in-frame ones; the method was immunoSEQ multiplex PCR. The sample records about 680,000 clones, 70% to 90% being singletons. The data originate from a study of Ad26.COV2.S vaccination and SARS-CoV-2 variants.

Sequencing used peripheral blood, obtained in a trial of Ad26.COV2.S vaccine versus placebo. This TCR came from a person between 18 and 65 years old who received the Ad26.COV2.S COVID-19 vaccine or a placebo. The chain links TRBV7-3 to TRBJ2-3; D is undetermined. The CDR3 reads CASSPTGLATDTQYF. The CDR3 region has the DNA TGTGCCAGCAGCCCGACCGGGCTGGCCACAGATACGCAGTATTTT.